A selection of T cell receptor beta chains follows, all from one sample in a study of blood T cell repertoires in COVID-19. Some clones are missing from TCRdb's copy, which holds only in-frame ones; the method was immunoSEQ multiplex PCR. The table shows over 90,000 clones, with roughly four fifths occurring only once. The specimen was peripheral blood. Receptors originate from a man aged 50 to 60 with active or convalescent COVID-19. Each CDR3 is given with its conserved first and last residue. The D gene is left open where the match is weak. Clone size is given for some rows only: seen once, a few or many times, or a class if the clone is expanded.

j_call d_call clone_size cdr3_length v_call cdr3_aa cdr3_nt
TRBJ2-2 TRBD2 once 13 TRBV12-3/TRBV12-4 CASSRDGGRELFF TGTGCCAGCAGTCGGGACGGGGGGAGGGAGCTGTTTTTT
TRBJ2-7 TRBD2 - 13 TRBV18 CASSPPGGGEQYF TGTGCCAGCTCACCACCGGGGGGGGGTGAGCAGTACTTC
TRBJ1-1 TRBD1 - 12 TRBV7-9 CASSTGAAHSFF TGTGCCAGCAGCACAGGGGCCGCCCATTCTTTCTTT
TRBJ1-2 - - 12 TRBV12-3/TRBV12-4 CASSLSGDGYTF TGTGCCAGCAGTTTGTCGGGAGATGGCTACACCTTC
TRBJ2-2 - once 14 TRBV4-1 CASSPGTALKELFF TGCGCCAGCAGCCCCGGGACTGCTTTGAAGGAGCTGTTTTTT
TRBJ2-1 TRBD2 - 19 TRBV24-1 CATSPTGVAGGPGSNEQFF TGTGCCACCAGTCCCACGGGGGTAGCGGGGGGGCCCGGCAGCAATGAGCAGTTCTTC
TRBJ1-5 TRBD1 once 15 TRBV28 CASSPTGYSNQPQHF TGTGCCAGCAGCCCGACAGGGTATAGCAATCAGCCCCAGCATTTT
TRBJ2-2 - - 12 TRBV2 CASREIAGELFF TGTGCCAGCAGGGAGATCGCCGGGGAGCTGTTTTTT
TRBJ2-1 - - 13 TRBV7-9 CASSSGVYNEQFF TGTGCCAGCAGCTCCGGGGTTTACAATGAGCAGTTCTTC
TRBJ2-5 TRBD1 - 14 TRBV2 CATSWTGGSETQYF TGTGCCACCAGCTGGACAGGGGGGTCAGAGACCCAGTACTTC
TRBJ2-3 TRBD1 few 13 TRBV28 CASRGQGTDTQYF TGTGCCAGCAGGGGACAGGGTACAGATACGCAGTATTTT